This TCR beta chain derives from a study of T-cell reconstitution after alpha-beta-depleted transplantation in children. Findings of the study overall: After transplant, high TCRbeta diversity at day 60 in some patients arose from surviving recipient T cells and thymic progenitors. T-cell counts and diversity were attributed mostly to newly produced T cells one year after transplant.

The TCRbeta library was prepared with unique molecular identifiers. One entry per CDR3 protein results from TCRdb running MiXCR on the PCR reads. The data show hundreds of thousands of distinct CDR3 sequences, roughly 13% seen once. The CDR3 is 15 residues long. Per the germline V gene, CDR1 is MNHNS and CDR2 is SASEGT. V lost 6 bases to trimming and J lost 6 bases, with 20 bases between them. This clonotype was picked up a small number of times. Its antigen is not identified. Specimen: PBMCs, mostly from graft donor cells, collected 360 days after TCRalphabeta/CD19-depleted stem cell transplant. This chain joins TRBV6-1 and TRBJ1-1, with D uncertain. The sequence derives from a male patient younger than 18 who had a stem cell transplant for acute myeloid leukemia, so the T cells may come from the graft donor. The DNA for the CDR3 is TGTGCCAGCAGCACCGTAGAAGGAACTGGGGCTGAAGCTTTCTTT. Translating gives CASSTVEGTGAEAFF.